The clone carrying this TCR beta chain was seen a handful of times. Reverse transcription used roughly 0.45 to 1 ug RNA and random hexamers. One entry per CDR3 protein results from TCRdb running MiXCR on the immunoSEQ multiplex PCR reads. This repertoire shows 170,000 or so distinct CDR3 sequences, about 93% found once; its top ten account for around 0.097%. This specimen belongs to a study of CD8 T cells in Susac syndrome. V gave up 3 bases and J gave up 1 base, with 2 bases separating them. This CDR3 contains 12 residues. The TCR comes from a human donor with multiple sclerosis. The chain recombines TRBV12-3 or TRBV12-4 with TRBJ2-3; D is uncertain. The sample consisted of CD4+ T cells from PBMCs. The CDR3 spells CASSFGTDTQYF. The CDR3 DNA follows: TGTGCCAGCAGTTTTGGCACAGATACGCAGTATTTT.